This T cell receptor beta chain was documented in a study of vaccination and CD4 T cells after COVID-19. Sequence data for DNA of cultured CD4+ T cells were generated by the Oncomine TCR Beta short-read assay. One entry per CDR3 protein, called by TCRdb with MiXCR from the PCR reads. Here the sample spans some 5,700 distinct CDR3 sequences, around two thirds being singletons. This clonotype was recorded only once. Its matching antigen is unknown. CDR1 and CDR2 (germline): SGHTA, FQGNSA. The V gene lost 0 bases and the J gene lost 4 bases, with 13 bases spanning the gap. The CDR3 is 16 amino acids. Treatment defined: roughly 11-day PBMC culture with coronavirus spike peptide pools or control peptides (ViraFEST assay).

The sample consisted of CD4+ T cells from blood, cultured in vitro. This receptor was obtained from a human donor who had recovered from COVID-19. The chain links TRBV7-2 to TRBJ2-1, with a possible D match to TRBD1 (5 bases). CDR3 protein: CASSLASGSTYNEQFF. CDR3 DNA: TGTGCCAGCAGCTTAGCCTCAGGGTCGACTTACAATGAGCAGTTCTTC.